This T cell receptor (beta chain) was identified in a study of T-cell reconstitution after alpha-beta-depleted transplantation in children. Construction of the TCRbeta library involved unique molecular identifiers. MiXCR, applied by TCRdb to the PCR reads, yields one record per CDR3 protein. The data contain about 610,000 distinct CDR3 sequences, about 10% of them singletons. Germline CDR1 and CDR2: MNHEY and SVGAGI. The CDR3 sequence is 12 residues long. Between the trimmed V and J ends, which lost 4 bases and 4 bases, there was a span of 7 bases. The sequenced sample was PBMCs from the stem cell graft donor, obtained from the stem cell graft. The sequence derives from a human donor who donated a stem cell graft to a child with acute myeloid leukemia. This sequence joins TRBV6-5 and TRBJ1-2; D is unclear. As DNA, the CDR3 is TGTGCCAGCAGTTCCACGGCCTATGGCTACACCTTC. Translating it yields CASSSTAYGYTF.